These 6 T cell receptor beta chains were sequenced from one sample in a study of Ad26.COV2.S vaccination and SARS-CoV-2 variants. Using immunoSEQ multiplex PCR, the repertoire was profiled, and TCRdb retains in-frame clones only, with some absent. This repertoire shows 300,000 to 350,000 clones, 70% to 90% found once; its top ten account for around 10%. Indicated treatment: approximately 18 received Ad26.COV2.S at low or high dose, single or two shots; a few received placebo; per-sample allocation not given. The study sampled participants on day 63 after the first vaccine or placebo injection. The sequencing used peripheral blood, collected in a trial of Ad26.COV2.S vaccine versus placebo. The receptor source for this set is a person aged 18-65 years who received the Ad26.COV2.S COVID-19 vaccine or a placebo.

This chain uses TRBV24-1 with TRBJ2-2; TRBD1 aligns across 7 bases. The CDR3 spans 17 residues. The trim removed 4 bases at V and 3 bases at J, leaving 10 bases unmatched. Germline values: CDR1 KGHDR, CDR2 SFDVKD. The CDR3 DNA reads as TGTGCCACCAGTGACCCTACAGGGGTTGGAGACACCGGGGAGCTGTTTTTT. Its protein is CATSDPTGVGDTGELFF.

The rearrangement uses TRBV6-2 or TRBV6-3 and TRBJ2-7, with 8 bases lining up with TRBD2. The CDR3 has 14 residues. Trimming took 0 bases from V and 6 from J; bases not matched to a gene: 4. CDR1 and CDR2 from the germline V gene are MNHEY and SVGEGT. CDR3 sequence (DNA): TGTGCCAGCAGTTACTCCGGGGGGGATTTCGAGCAGTACTTC. Translated, it gives CASSYSGGDFEQYF.

The V and J genes are TRBV4-2 and TRBJ2-3, with TRBD2 identical over 10 bases. Germline trimming cut 0 bases from V and 0 bases from J; bases unmatched to any gene: 9. Germline CDR1 reads LGHNA; CDR2 reads YNFKEQ. The CDR3 loop spans 19 amino acids. CDR3 DNA sequence: TGTGCCAGCAGCCAAGAGCCTAGCGGGGGACCCTCTAGCACAGATACGCAGTATTTT. Its protein product is CASSQEPSGGPSSTDTQYF.

J is TRBJ2-2 and V is TRBV7-9; no definite D call. Germline V gene data show CDR1 as SEHNR and CDR2 as FQNEAQ (reference sequence). V gave up 11 bases and J gave up 7 bases, with 14 bases separating them. The CDR3 contains 12 residues. CDR3 coding DNA: TGTGCCTTTCCCGTCGTTGGCGGGGAGCTGTTTTTT. This sequence encodes CAFPVVGGELFF.

The rearrangement joins TRBV6-2 or TRBV6-3 to TRBJ1-5; TRBD1 matches 7 bases. The CDR3 has 15 amino acids. Germline CDR1 is MNHEY and CDR2 is SVGEGT. The junction had 9 bases not matched to a gene; V was cut back by 5 bases and J by 5 bases. The CDR3 DNA follows: TGTGCCAGCAGTCAACCGACAGGGCCTCATCAGCCCCAGCATTTT. Its translation: CASSQPTGPHQPQHF.

The rearrangement uses TRBV5-1 and TRBJ2-1; TRBD2 aligns across 8 bases. After removal of 0 bases from V and 7 bases from J, the junction contained 9 bases not matched to a gene. Germline-derived CDR1 and CDR2 are SGHRS and YFSETQ. This CDR3 is built from 16 residues. The CDR3 sequence is CASSLEGSGNRNEQFF. The CDR3, as DNA: TGCGCCAGCAGCTTGGAAGGTAGCGGGAATAGGAATGAGCAGTTCTTC. The full variable domain, its missing parts supplied by reference TRBV5-1 and TRBJ2-1, is KAGVTQTPRYLIKTRGQQVTLSCSPISGHRSVSWYQQTPGQGLQFLFEYFSETQRNKGNFPGRFSGRQFSNSRSEMNVSTLELGDSALYLCASSLEGSGNRNEQFFGPGTRLTVL.